This T cell receptor (beta chain) was recorded in a study of follicular helper T cells after annual influenza vaccination. Assay: immunoSEQ multiplex PCR; the TCRdb copy retains only in-frame clones and omits some. The data hold some 10,000 clones, with about four fifths observed a single time. Time point: 2014-2015 season, pre-vaccination. On this clone: No antigen is known for it.

Study-level points and caveats: ICOS-CD38- cTfh most often held earlier Day 7 ICOS+CD38+ clones.

V dropped 6 bases and J dropped 5 bases, with 7 bases sitting between them. Germline-derived CDR1 and CDR2 are SNHLY and FYNNEI. The CDR3 has 12 residues. This sequence was found in an adult who received the influenza vaccine. This chain connects TRBV2 to TRBJ1-4; D remains unclear. Here the sequenced sample was CXCR5- memory CD4+ T cells sorted from blood, taken on the day of influenza vaccination. CDR3 sequence reads: CASRAPNEKLFF. CDR3 nucleotide sequence: TGTGCCAGCAGAGCCCCCAATGAAAAACTGTTTTTT.